The 19 T cell receptor beta chains below come from one sample, sequenced in a study of spatial heterogeneity in lung cancer. Via MiXCR, TCRdb re-called the 5' RACE reads, giving one row per CDR3 protein. This sample has approximately 40,000 distinct CDR3 sequences; roughly 5.6% occur once, and the top ten carry about 28%. Time point specified: sample taken at primary tumor resection. The input material, whole RNA from tumor, nontumor lung or frozen PBMC, was sequenced unsorted. Sequences were derived from PBMCs, sampled at surgery. Receptors were obtained from a female donor with early-stage non-small cell lung cancer.

This sequence joins TRBV20-1 and TRBJ2-3; TRBD1 matches 10 bases. Germline values: CDR1 DFQATT, CDR2 SNEGSKA (reference sequence). With 6 bases clipped from V and 5 bases from J, the junction kept 14 bases outside the gene matches. The CDR3 runs to 16 residues. In DNA, the CDR3 is TGCAGTGCCTACAACAAACGACAGGGGGCTGGAGATACGCAGTATTTT. Protein sequence: CSAYNKRQGAGDTQYF.

This clonotype was detected ten times or more. The rearrangement joins TRBV20-1 to TRBJ2-4; D unresolved. Germline assignment: CDR1 DFQATT and CDR2 SNEGSKA (reference sequence). The CDR3 is 13 residues long. CDR3: CRVVNLAKNIQYF. CDR3 DNA: TGCAGGGTGGTGAATTTAGCCAAAAACATTCAGTACTTC.

This chain connects TRBV12-3 or TRBV12-4 to TRBJ1-1; D gene unclear. V lost 5 bases, J lost 3 bases, and 13 bases lay in between. CDR3 length: 14 amino acids. This chain's CDR3 is CASSLRRRDTEAFF. The CDR3, as DNA: TGTGCCAGCAGTCTCAGACGGAGGGACACTGAAGCTTTCTTT.

This clonotype was seen repeatedly, ten times or more. The V call is TRBV4-3, the J call TRBJ1-4, with a possible D match to TRBD1 (5 bases). The CDR3 is 15 amino acids. CDR1 LGHNA and CDR2 YSLEER come from the germline V gene. Trimming removed 2 bases from V and 8 bases from J, with 15 bases in between. This chain's CDR3 is CASSQQVGPSEKLFF. The CDR3 nucleotides are TGCGCCAGCAGCCAACAGGTGGGGCCCTCAGAAAAACTGTTTTTT.

This clonotype was picked up many times. The rearrangement joins TRBV20-1 to TRBJ2-3; the D gene is possibly TRBD2 (6 bases). V lost 6 bases, J lost 5 bases, and 18 bases lay in between. CDR1 is DFQATT, CDR2 SNEGSKA, per germline (reference sequence). The CDR3 runs 14 residues. CDR3 sequence reads: CSARGSFGGDTQYF. The CDR3 nucleotides are TGCAGTGCCCGGGGGTCCTTTGGGGGAGATACGCAGTATTTT.

This clonotype was detected only a few times. The V gene is TRBV5-6, the J gene TRBJ1-2, with a tentative D call TRBD1 (5 bases). CDR3 size: 13 residues. Per the germline V gene, CDR1 is SGHDT and CDR2 is YYEEEE. With 1 base removed from V and 8 bases from J, the gap between germline ends came to 12 bases. The chain's CDR3 is CASSLRDFPGYTF. CDR3 coding DNA: TGTGCCAGCAGCTTGAGGGACTTCCCCGGCTACACCTTC.

This chain uses TRBV19 with TRBJ2-1; D might be TRBD2 (5 bases). This CDR3 is 16 amino acids long. V lost 0 bases, J lost 1 base, and 10 bases lay in between. Germline CDR1 and CDR2: LNHDA and SQIVND (reference sequence). The CDR3 coding sequence is TGTGCCAGTAGTATAGATCTTAGAGGGTCCTACAATGAGCAGTTCTTC. Translating it yields CASSIDLRGSYNEQFF.

About this clonotype itself: The junction departs from germline at one end; a sequencing error may be responsible. CDR3 amino acids: CVSSLPEETQYF. The CDR3 DNA is TGCGTCAGCAGCTTACCCGAAGAGACCCAGTACTTC. The genes are TRBV5-1 and TRBJ2-5; D not resolved. The germline V gene encodes CDR1 SGHRS and CDR2 YFSETQ. The CDR3 covers 12 residues.

This clonotype was found many times. The gene calls are TRBV5-1 and TRBJ1-2; no reliable D call. The CDR3 runs 13 residues. V lost 7 bases to trimming and J lost 2 bases, with 12 bases between them. CDR1 is SGHRS and CDR2 is YFSETQ in the germline V gene. CDR3 nucleotide sequence: TGCGCCAGCCGTGATCAGAACAACTATGGCTACACCTTC. Its translation is CASRDQNNYGYTF.

This clonotype was detected ten times or more. The rearrangement links TRBV10-3 to TRBJ1-5, with D unresolved. The CDR3 spans 16 residues. Germline-derived CDR1 and CDR2 are ENHRY and SYGVKD. Trimming removed 4 bases from V and 4 bases from J, with 17 bases in between. In nucleotides, the CDR3 is TGTGCCATCAGTGGAGGTGGCGGCCACGGGAATCAGCCCCAGCATTTT. Its translation is CAISGGGGHGNQPQHF.

Ten or more counts support this clonotype. The chain has TRBV7-9 and TRBJ1-1; D gene uncertain. V shed 2 bases and J shed 1 base, with 17 bases lying between them. From germline, CDR1 is SEHNR and CDR2 FQNEAQ (reference sequence). This CDR3 has 17 residues. The DNA of the CDR3 is TGTGCCAGCAGCTTATTCATGTTCTTGGAGCAGAACACTGAAGCTTTCTTT. The encoded protein is CASSLFMFLEQNTEAFF.

A few counts support this clonotype. The gene calls are TRBV18 and TRBJ2-7; TRBD2 is a possible D gene (5 bases). Germline CDR1 is KGHSH and CDR2 is LQKENI. The CDR3 runs 15 residues. The germline V and J ends were trimmed by 4 bases and 0 bases, with 13 bases remaining between them. The CDR3 here is CASSRGLAGSYEQYF. CDR3 nucleotide sequence: TGTGCCAGCTCACGAGGGTTGGCGGGCTCCTACGAGCAGTACTTC.

In its sample, this clonotype was seen many times. CDR3 residues: CASSLFGGLTDTQYF. CDR3 DNA sequence: TGTGCCAGCAGCTTATTCGGGGGACTTACAGATACGCAGTATTTT. The chain links TRBV7-9 to TRBJ2-3, with D perhaps matching TRBD2 (6 bases). Germline values: CDR1 SEHNR, CDR2 FQNEAQ (reference sequence). Trimming took off 2 bases at V and 3 bases at J, with 12 bases between the two ends. This CDR3 contains 15 residues.

This clonotype was found many times. The chain combines TRBV5-1 with TRBJ1-1; the match to TRBD1 covers 8 bases. V gave up 2 bases and J gave up 1 base; unmatched junction bases: 4. CDR1 is SGHRS and CDR2 is YFSETQ in the germline V gene. There are 15 residues in the CDR3. The CDR3 nucleotides read TGCGCCAGCAGCTTACGGACAGGGCCGAACACTGAAGCTTTCTTT. Residues: CASSLRTGPNTEAFF.

The sample holds a few counts of this clonotype. The chain uses TRBV6-2 or TRBV6-3 and TRBJ2-7, with 7 positions matching TRBD1. This CDR3 region has 12 residues. Trimming at V came to 5 bases and at J to 8 bases, leaving 6 bases not matched to a gene. The germline V gene encodes CDR1 MNHEY and CDR2 SVGEGT. The CDR3 DNA sequence: TGTGCCAGCAGTCGCCGGGACAGCAAGCAGTACTTC. It translates to CASSRRDSKQYF.

The sample holds many counts of this clonotype. This rearrangement joins TRBV9 to TRBJ1-3; D is perhaps TRBD1 (6 bases). Germline V CDR1 and CDR2: SGDLS, YYNGEE. V was clipped by 0 bases and J by 4 bases, with 14 bases between them. This CDR3 spans 16 amino acids. The CDR3 nucleotides read TGTGCCAGCAGCGTAGCTGTTACAGGGAGCGGAAACACCATATATTTT. Protein product: CASSVAVTGSGNTIYF.

The CDR3 spells CAWSVWKNTEAFF. The CDR3 DNA reads TGTGCCTGGAGTGTTTGGAAAAACACTGAAGCTTTCTTT. The chain carries TRBV30 and TRBJ1-1; unclear D gene. The V end was cut by 0 bases, the J end by 2 bases, with 7 bases between. Per germline, CDR1 GTSNPN and CDR2 SVGIG (reference sequence). This CDR3 comprises 13 residues.

This clonotype appeared a few times. The chain recombines TRBV7-2 with TRBJ2-1; D unresolved. The CDR3 sequence is 11 residues long. V lost 6 bases, J lost 9 bases, and 9 bases lay in between. The V gene's germline CDR1 is SGHTA and CDR2 FQGNSA. The CDR3 loop is CASRAGLEQFF. Written as DNA, the CDR3 is TGTGCCAGCAGGGCAGGTCTTGAGCAGTTCTTC.

This clonotype came up many times. This rearrangement joins TRBV5-1 to TRBJ1-2; D is undetermined. The CDR3 is 14 residues long. Looked up from germline, CDR1 is SGHRS and CDR2 is YFSETQ. V gave up 0 bases and J gave up 2 bases, with 8 bases separating them. The CDR3 sequence: CASSLDPGNYGYTF. CDR3 bases: TGCGCCAGCAGCTTGGATCCTGGGAACTATGGCTACACCTTC. Supplemented by reference TRBV5-1 and TRBJ1-2, the full variable domain reads KAGVTQTPRYLIKTRGQQVTLSCSPISGHRSVSWYQQTPGQGLQFLFEYFSETQRNKGNFPGRFSGRQFSNSRSEMNVSTLELGDSALYLCASSLDPGNYGYTFGSGTRLTVV.